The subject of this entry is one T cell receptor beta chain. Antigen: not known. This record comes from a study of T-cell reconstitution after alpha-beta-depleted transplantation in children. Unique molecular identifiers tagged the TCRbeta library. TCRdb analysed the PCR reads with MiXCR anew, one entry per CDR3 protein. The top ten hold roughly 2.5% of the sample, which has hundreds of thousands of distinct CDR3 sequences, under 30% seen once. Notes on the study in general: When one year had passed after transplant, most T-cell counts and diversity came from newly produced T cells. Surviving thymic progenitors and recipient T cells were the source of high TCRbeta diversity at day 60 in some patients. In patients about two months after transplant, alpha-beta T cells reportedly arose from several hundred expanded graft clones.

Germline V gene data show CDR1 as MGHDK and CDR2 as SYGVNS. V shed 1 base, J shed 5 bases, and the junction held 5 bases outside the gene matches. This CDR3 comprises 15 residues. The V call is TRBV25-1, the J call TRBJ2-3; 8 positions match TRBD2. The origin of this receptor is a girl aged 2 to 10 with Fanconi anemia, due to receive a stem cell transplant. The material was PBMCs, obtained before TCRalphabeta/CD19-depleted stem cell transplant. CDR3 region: CASSELTGGRDTQYF. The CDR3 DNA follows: TGTGCCAGCAGTGAATTGACGGGGGGGAGAGATACGCAGTATTTT.